These 4 T cell receptor beta chains share one sample of origin, sequenced in a study of response to subunit inactivated influenza vaccine. One entry per CDR3 protein results from TCRdb running MiXCR on the RT-PCR reads. This table has approximately 700,000 distinct CDR3 sequences, about 15% appearing once. The specimen was PBMCs from blood, collected around two weeks before vaccination. All receptors derive from a man over 45 who received an inactivated influenza vaccine.

This clonotype was recorded many times. The rearrangement uses TRBV12-3 or TRBV12-4 and TRBJ1-1; a weak D match, TRBD1 (5 bases). CDR3 length equals 12 residues. V lost 6 bases to trimming and J lost 7 bases, with 12 bases between them. The CDR3 bases are TGTGCCAGCAGCAAGACAGCCCTTGAAGCTTTCTTT. This gives the protein CASSKTALEAFF.

This clonotype occurred a few times. V usage is TRBV4-3 and J usage is TRBJ1-5; D remains unclear. Trimming took off 0 bases at V and 1 base at J, with 10 bases between the two ends. The V gene's germline CDR1 is LGHNA and CDR2 YSLEER. This CDR3 has 16 amino acids. The CDR3 region has the DNA TGCGCCAGCAGCCAAGATTCGGCAGTAAGCAATCAGCCCCAGCATTTT. As protein: CASSQDSAVSNQPQHF.

The rearrangement links TRBV20-1 to TRBJ2-7; TRBD1 matches at 10 bases. This CDR3 has 13 amino acids. CDR1 and CDR2 (germline): DFQATT, SNEGSKA (reference sequence). The V and J ends lost 6 bases and 4 bases, in that order; junction bases with no gene match: 6. The CDR3 DNA follows: TGCAGTGCACCGGGACAGGGGCTTTACGAGCAGTACTTC. It codes for CSAPGQGLYEQYF.

This clonotype was picked up a small number of times. The J gene is TRBJ1-2, the V gene TRBV7-8; possible D gene TRBD1, 6 bases. The V and J ends lost 10 bases and 0 bases respectively, with 18 bases between them. The germline gives CDR1 SGHVS, CDR2 FQNEAQ. The CDR3 is made up of 15 amino acids. DNA of the CDR3: TGTGCCACTACCGCAGGGGCGATTGCTAACTATGGCTACACCTTC. Translated, it gives CATTAGAIANYGYTF.